These 4 T cell receptor beta chains came from one sample sequenced in a study of T cell responses to AZD1222 COVID-19 vaccine. Measured with immunoSEQ multiplex PCR; TCRdb has only the in-frame clones, and not every one. Found here are roughly 53,000 clones, roughly 85% of them singletons; the top ten hold approximately 20%. The sample here was peripheral blood, taken on day 0 of MenACWY control vaccination. These receptors all come from an adult in good health.

As DNA, the CDR3 is TGTGCCAGCAGTACCGGGACTAGCGGTTACAATGAGCAGTTCTTC. This codes for CASSTGTSGYNEQFF. V and J are TRBV6-5 and TRBJ2-1, with TRBD2 identical over 11 bases. The V segment lost 5 bases and the J segment 4 bases; nucleotides outside the gene matches: 4. The CDR3 totals 15 residues. Germline V gives CDR1 MNHEY, CDR2 SVGAGI.

V is TRBV19 and J is TRBJ1-5, with D uncertain. The CDR3 length is 13 residues. V lost 9 bases and J lost 6, with 15 bases in between. CDR1 LNHDA and CDR2 SQIVND come from the germline V gene (reference sequence). The CDR3 DNA is TGTGCCAGCTTAGGGAGTTGGGTTCAGCCCCAGCATTTT. Translation gives CASLGSWVQPQHF.

J is TRBJ2-7 and V is TRBV3-1 (or the pseudogene TRBV3-2); 12 positions agree with TRBD2. Trimming at V came to 4 bases and at J to 0 bases, leaving 4 bases not matched to a gene. Germline V gene lookup returns CDR1 LGHDT and CDR2 YNNKEL (reference sequence). The CDR3 spans 16 residues. Here the CDR3 DNA reads TGTGCCAGCAGCCGATCTAGCGGGGGGGTCTCCTACGAGCAGTACTTC. Protein product: CASSRSSGGVSYEQYF.

This chain joins TRBV5-4 and TRBJ2-5; D might be TRBD1 (5 bases). The V and J ends lost 1 base and 5 bases respectively, with 15 bases between them. The length of the CDR3 is 15 residues. Germline V gene lookup returns CDR1 SGHNT and CDR2 YYREEE (reference sequence). CDR3: CASSLWTTKRETQYF. Here the CDR3 DNA reads TGTGCCAGCAGCTTGTGGACAACTAAGAGGGAGACCCAGTACTTC.